What follows describes a single T cell receptor (beta chain). Its antigen is not yet known. No base qualities exist here, and no much larger clone lies one base off it. Reading from cysteine to phenylalanine, the CDR3 counts 15 amino acids. Of all the DNA, just the CDR3 is kept, 45 bases in frame from base 1. For CDR1 and CDR2, the germline V gene lists LGHNA and YNFKEQ. The trim is 0 bases for V and 6 bases for J, with a gap of 12 bases between the germline ends. The immunoSEQ platform was used to carry out deep TCRbeta sequencing. From the authors' description of their analysis: Only productive rearrangements were exported from the immunoSEQ Analyzer for downstream analysis. A two-sided binomial test with a Bonferroni-corrected P below 0.01 was used to call clones that significantly expanded or contracted between timepoints. T cell phenotypes were assigned to bulk TCRbeta clonotypes by matching to single-cell RNA+TCR-seq clones sharing the same TCRbeta sequence. Using bulk TCR sequencing data, clone enrichment in tumor was calculated by dividing a clone's tumor frequency by the same clone's PBMC frequency. TCRs were grouped by GLIPH into specificity groups, defined as clusters of distinct TCRs likely recognizing common antigens via shared CDR3 motifs. The clones in this table, taken by TCRdb from immuneACCESS, are in-frame only. Not every clone is retained; where verified, under half of the shortfall comes from an unresolved V gene, and the cause of the rest is unknown. The DNA gave D and trimming, while V, J and clone size come from that table. This sample gives roughly 12,000 clones in total; about 60% of them show up just once. The top ten hold about 25% of the sample.

This specimen comes from a study of T cells in tumors after PD-1 blockade (dated by TCRdb to about 2019). As for the study more broadly: Exclusion criteria were prior checkpoint blockade, use of systemic immunosuppressants, or recent radiotherapy or other anti-cancer therapy within 4 weeks. Treatment consisted of either cemiplimab 350 mg every 2 weeks or pembrolizumab 200 mg every 3 weeks. While on anti-PD-1 treatment, some of the patients also continued taking daily vismodegib 150 mg. On average, tumor samples had 25,000 to 30,000 TCR templates (range roughly 554-99,264) and thousands of unique clonotypes, approximately 20-fold deeper than single-cell TCR sequencing. The study performed paired single-cell RNA and TCR sequencing on site-matched tumors from BCC or SCC patients before and after anti-PD-1 therapy. RECIST version 1.1 was used to evaluate clinical response.

The sample's time point, from its label and the paper: before anti-PD-1 therapy. Tumor biopsies were site-matched, taken from the same primary tumor before and after PD-1 blockade. Genomic DNA extracted from tumor biopsies or peripheral blood was used for bulk TCRbeta sequencing, with input ranging from about 616 ng to 6,500 ng. Bulk TCRbeta sequencing was performed on remaining biopsy material to increase sensitivity for rare clonotypes compared with single-cell TCR sequencing. Histologically proven advanced or metastatic basal or squamous cell carcinoma was present in all patients, all of whom were poor candidates for surgical resection. Serial tumor biopsies were taken during anti-PD-1 treatment from the 4 patients comprising the squamous cell carcinoma cohort. Fresh biopsies were taken from the primary tumor site, and part of the biopsy material was kept in RNAlater for exome and bulk TCR sequencing.

The investigation overall reported the following: Exhausted CD8+ clones expanded after therapy were found to be mostly novel clonotypes undetected pre-treatment, suggesting clonal replacement rather than reinvigoration of pre-existing clones. Where the novel T cell clones came from was not determined, and possible sources could include lymphoid organs or rare unexpanded clones inside the tumor or in the tumor periphery. In squamous cell carcinoma, 45% to 50% of expanded exhausted clones were found to be novel, compared with around 29% of other expanded CD8+ clones. Roughly two fifths of the TCR clonotypes from tumors also showed up in blood, and some novel exhausted tumor clones were present in pre-treatment blood, which suggests peripheral recruitment. Clonal replacement appeared only between pre- and post-treatment samples, not between two pre-treatment samples, arguing against biopsy timing or location artifacts.

The chain joins TRBV4-2 to TRBJ1-5, with the D gene too uncertain to name. The source was tumor tissue, collected before anti-PD-1 treatment. This receptor was identified in a human donor with cutaneous squamous cell carcinoma. This receptor has the CDR3 CASSQEMAGIQPQHF. The sequence in DNA is TGTGCCAGCAGCCAAGAGATGGCGGGAATTCAGCCCCAGCATTTT.